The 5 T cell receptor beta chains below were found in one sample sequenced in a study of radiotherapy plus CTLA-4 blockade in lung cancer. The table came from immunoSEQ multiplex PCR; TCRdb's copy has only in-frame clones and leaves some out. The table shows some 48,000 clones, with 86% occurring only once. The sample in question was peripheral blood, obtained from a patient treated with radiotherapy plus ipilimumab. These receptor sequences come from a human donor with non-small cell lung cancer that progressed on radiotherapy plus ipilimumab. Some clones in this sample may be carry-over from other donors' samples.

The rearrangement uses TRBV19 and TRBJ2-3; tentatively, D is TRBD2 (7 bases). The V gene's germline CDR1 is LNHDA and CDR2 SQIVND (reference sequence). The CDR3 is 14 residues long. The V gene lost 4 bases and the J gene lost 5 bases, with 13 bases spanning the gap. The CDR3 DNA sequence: TGTGCCAGTAGTACCCGGGGGGCCCGAGATACGCAGTATTTT. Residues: CASSTRGARDTQYF.

CDR3 bases: TGCGCCAGCAGTCCCGGGACTAGCTTAGGCGAGCAGTACTTC. Its protein product is CASSPGTSLGEQYF. The rearrangement uses TRBV5-1 and TRBJ2-7; TRBD2 aligns across 9 bases. The V segment lost 5 bases and the J segment 6 bases; nucleotides outside the gene matches: 9. Germline values: CDR1 SGHRS, CDR2 YFSETQ. The CDR3 totals 14 residues.

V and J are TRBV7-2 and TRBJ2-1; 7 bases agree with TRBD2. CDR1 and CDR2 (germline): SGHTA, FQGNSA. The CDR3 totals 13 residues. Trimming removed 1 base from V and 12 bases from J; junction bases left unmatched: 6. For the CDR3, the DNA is TGTGCCAGCAGCTTAGAAAAGGGGAGGGGGCAGTTCTTC. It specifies CASSLEKGRGQFF.

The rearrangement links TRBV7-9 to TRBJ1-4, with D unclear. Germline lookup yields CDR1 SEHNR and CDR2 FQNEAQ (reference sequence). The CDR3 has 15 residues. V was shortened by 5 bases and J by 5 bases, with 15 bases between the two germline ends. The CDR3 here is CASSLVLTGNEKLFF. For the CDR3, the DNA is TGTGCCAGCAGCCTAGTACTCACGGGGAATGAAAAACTGTTTTTT.

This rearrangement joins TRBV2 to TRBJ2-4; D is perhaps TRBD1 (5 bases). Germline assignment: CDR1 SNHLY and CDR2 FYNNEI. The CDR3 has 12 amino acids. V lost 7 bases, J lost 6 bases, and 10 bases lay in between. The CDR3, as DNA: TGTGCCAGCATGGGGCAGTCAAACATTCAGTACTTC. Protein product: CASMGQSNIQYF.